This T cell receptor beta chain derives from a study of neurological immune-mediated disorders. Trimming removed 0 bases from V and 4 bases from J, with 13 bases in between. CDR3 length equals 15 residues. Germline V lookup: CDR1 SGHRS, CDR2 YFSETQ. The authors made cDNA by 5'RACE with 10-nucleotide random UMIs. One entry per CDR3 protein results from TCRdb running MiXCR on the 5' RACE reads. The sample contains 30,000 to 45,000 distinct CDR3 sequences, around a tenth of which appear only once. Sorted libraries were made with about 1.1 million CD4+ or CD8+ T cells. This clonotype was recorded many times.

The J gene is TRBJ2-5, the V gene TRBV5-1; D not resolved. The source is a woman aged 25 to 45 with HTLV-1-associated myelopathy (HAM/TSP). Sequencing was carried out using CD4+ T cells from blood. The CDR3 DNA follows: TGCGCCAGCAGCTTGGAGGCTCTGGTCTCAGAGACCCAGTACTTC. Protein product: CASSLEALVSETQYF.